This T cell receptor beta chain was sequenced in a study of vaccination effects on CD4 cells after COVID-19. Study summary: Samples were given by two convalescent patients 16 days and one week before vaccination. Notes on the study in general: The study dataset contains few convalescent patients and includes no early post-infection timepoints. Late after vaccination, infection- and vaccine-induced clones showed marked clonal contraction.

Of note for this clone: What it recognizes is unknown.

Within the ViraFEST assay, antigen-specific CD4+ T cells underwent expansion with viral peptide pools prior to sequencing. CD4+ T cells were isolated after around 9 days of culture. The person had PCR-confirmed SARS-CoV-2 infection between March and December 2020. It was with about 9.3 IU/ml IL-2 and about 10 ug/ml peptides that around 1.8 million PBMC per well were cultured. Assay used: immunoSEQ multiplex PCR; TCRdb lists only in-frame clones, some missing. The data hold about 45,000 clones, with around 74% observed a single time. CDR3 length equals 16 residues. The junction had 11 bases not matched to a gene; V was cut back by 3 bases and J by 6 bases. Per germline, CDR1 KGHSH and CDR2 LQKENI.

The specimen was CD4+ T cells from PBMCs cultured with a peptide pool, collected before COVID-19 vaccination. The TCR originated in a human donor who had a prior SARS-CoV-2 infection. The chain employs TRBV18 and TRBJ2-3; 8 bases are a match to TRBD2. The chain's CDR3 is CASSPLSGGATDTQYF. Here the CDR3 DNA reads TGTGCCAGCTCACCCCTGTCGGGGGGGGCCACGGATACGCAGTATTTT.